This entry lists 26 T cell receptor beta chains sequenced from one sample in a study of T cell clonotyping in hematopoietic cell transplantation. The data were produced by immunoSEQ multiplex PCR, yet TCRdb's version contains in-frame clones alone and is incomplete. This table holds 9,000 to 13,000 clones, approximately 77% found once. The material was PBMCs, obtained 30 days after allogeneic stem cell transplant. The source of these receptors is a female patient aged 40-50 years who had an allogeneic stem cell transplant from a related donor, so T cells may come from the graft donor. Some clones in this sample may be carry-over from other donors' samples.

V usage is TRBV2 and J usage is TRBJ1-1; a possible D gene is TRBD1 (5 bases). CDR1 SNHLY and CDR2 FYNNEI come from the germline V gene. This CDR3 contains 15 residues. V was shortened by 6 bases and J by 0 bases, with 14 bases between the two germline ends. Here the CDR3 DNA reads TGTGCCAGCAGGGACCCGACAGCCGTGAACACTGAAGCTTTCTTT. Encoded protein: CASRDPTAVNTEAFF.

This clone was recorded once. The genes are TRBV7-2 and TRBJ2-3; no clear D. The V end lost 6 bases, the J end lost 2 bases, and 12 bases lay between the germline ends. The germline gives CDR1 SGHTA, CDR2 FQGNSA. The CDR3 runs 14 residues. The CDR3 loop reads CASSPHSTTDTQYF. The DNA of the CDR3 is TGTGCCAGCAGTCCACACAGTACCACAGATACGCAGTATTTT.

This clone was picked up one time. The chain links TRBV21-1 to TRBJ1-2; the DNA was not compared with TRBD1, the D call given in the table. TRBV21-1 is marked as a pseudogene. The CDR3 sequence is 13 residues long. The CDR3, as DNA: TGTGCCAGCAGCCGGGACAGGCTGTATGGCTACACCTTC. Amino acids: CASSRDRLYGYTF.

The chain employs TRBV19 and TRBJ2-5; 7 nucleotides align to TRBD2. J was trimmed by 0 bases and V by 3 bases; bases with no gene match: 7. Germline loops: CDR1 LNHDA, CDR2 SQIVND (reference sequence). The CDR3 consists of 16 residues. This CDR3 is CASSMGLAAYQETQYF. The CDR3 nucleotides read TGTGCCAGTAGTATGGGGCTAGCGGCTTACCAAGAGACCCAGTACTTC.

Comments on this clone: The same CDR3 is also encoded by other DNA sequences in this sample. The V gene is TRBV6-6, the J gene TRBJ1-1; unclear D gene. V lost 2 bases to trimming and J lost 5 bases, with 6 bases between them. The CDR3 spans 12 residues. Germline loops: CDR1 MNHNY, CDR2 SVGAGI (reference sequence). The CDR3 reads CASSYAGTEAFF. CDR3 DNA sequence: TGTGCCAGCAGTTACGCGGGGACTGAAGCTTTCTTT.

The rearrangement joins TRBV29-1 to TRBJ1-2, with 10 bases matching TRBD1. The CDR3 length is 13 residues. After removal of 5 bases from V and 5 bases from J, the junction contained 5 bases not matched to a gene. Germline V gives CDR1 SQVTM, CDR2 ANQGSEA. The CDR3 DNA reads TGCAGCGTTACGACAGGGGGCTTGTATGGCTACACCTTC. Encoded protein: CSVTTGGLYGYTF.

This chain joins TRBV27 and TRBJ1-5, with D hard to call. Trimming left V 5 bases short and J 4 bases short, with 15 bases between. The CDR3 covers 15 residues. The germline V gene encodes CDR1 MNHEY and CDR2 SMNVEV (reference sequence). Written as DNA, the CDR3 is TGTGCCAGCAGTGGCTTTGGACGGCCGAATCAGCCCCAGCATTTT. It codes for CASSGFGRPNQPQHF.

The chain couples TRBV10-1 to TRBJ2-7, with 8 bases matching TRBD2. Germline CDR1 WNHNN, CDR2 SYGVQD (reference sequence). V dropped 5 bases and J dropped 8; count of bases not matched to a gene: 20. The CDR3 is made up of 17 amino acids. The CDR3 region has the DNA TGCGCCAGCAGTTCCTCCGGTGGGAGCGGGAGAATGGTGAAGCAGTACTTC. Its translation: CASSSSGGSGRMVKQYF.

This rearrangement joins TRBV4-1 to TRBJ1-5; TRBD1 might be the D (6 bases). There are 17 residues in the CDR3. V was trimmed by 1 base and J by 0 bases, leaving 13 bases between them. Germline V gene lookup returns CDR1 MGHRA and CDR2 YSYEKL. This CDR3 reads CASSQAPTGDSNQPQHF. The DNA of the CDR3 is TGCGCCAGCAGCCAAGCGCCGACAGGAGATAGCAATCAGCCCCAGCATTTT.

The J gene is TRBJ1-1, the V gene TRBV6-5; D might be TRBD1 (5 bases). V lost 6 bases and J lost 3, with 14 bases in between. The CDR3 has 14 amino acids. CDR1 is MNHEY and CDR2 is SVGAGI in the germline V gene. CDR3 loop: CASRGDPRDTEAFF. CDR3 in DNA: TGTGCCAGCAGGGGCGACCCCAGGGACACTGAAGCTTTCTTT.

The chain employs TRBV29-1 and TRBJ2-7; D is unclear. Looked up from germline, CDR1 is SQVTM and CDR2 is ANQGSEA. The CDR3 runs 12 residues. V was cut by 4 bases and J by 3 bases, with 10 bases left in between. The CDR3 DNA reads TGCAGCGTTGTATTGATCGGCTACGAGCAGTACTTC. It encodes CSVVLIGYEQYF.

The genes are TRBV27 and TRBJ2-5; D might be TRBD1 (5 bases). The V gene's germline CDR1 is MNHEY and CDR2 SMNVEV (reference sequence). The V and J ends lost 5 bases and 14 bases respectively, with 18 bases between them. The CDR3 extends over 12 amino acids. The CDR3: CASSPQALPLYF. Here the CDR3 DNA reads TGTGCCAGCAGTCCACAGGCCCTCCCCCTATACTTC.

This clone was detected once. In DNA form, the CDR3 reads TGTGCCAGCAGTTCCCTCCAGAGCGGAGATACGCAGTATTTT. It specifies CASSSLQSGDTQYF. V is TRBV27 and J is TRBJ2-3, with D perhaps matching TRBD2 (5 bases). Trimming removed 4 bases at V and 5 bases at J, with 13 bases between. Germline assignment: CDR1 MNHEY and CDR2 SMNVEV (reference sequence). CDR3 length equals 14 residues.

This clone ranks as large. The chain joins TRBV30 to TRBJ2-7, with TRBD1 as a possible D gene (6 bases). V gave up 3 bases and J gave up 1 base, with 10 bases separating them. Germline-derived CDR1 and CDR2 are GTSNPN and SVGIG (reference sequence). The CDR3 has 13 residues. The chain's CDR3 is CAWRRDISYEQYF. DNA of the CDR3: TGTGCCTGGAGAAGGGACATTTCCTACGAGCAGTACTTC. The full variable domain, in which reference TRBV30 and TRBJ2-7 provide the parts outside the CDR3, is SQTIHQWPATLVQPVGSPLSLECTVEGTSNPNLYWYRQAAGRGLQLLFYSVGIGQISSEVPQNLSASRPQDRQFILSSKKLLLSDSGFYLCAWRRDISYEQYFGPGTRLTVT.

This chain connects TRBV5-1 to TRBJ2-2, with D possibly TRBD1 on 5 matching bases. Germline V lookup: CDR1 SGHRS, CDR2 YFSETQ. V lost 0 bases to trimming and J lost 3 bases, with 9 bases between them. This CDR3 region has 15 residues. The DNA for the CDR3 is TGCGCCAGCAGCTTGGAAATAGGGGACACCGGGGAGCTGTTTTTT. This codes for CASSLEIGDTGELFF.

The genes are TRBV6-5 and TRBJ1-2; D is undetermined. In germline, CDR1 is MNHEY, CDR2 SVGAGI. Trimming shortened V by 8 bases and J by 4 bases, and 14 bases separated the two germline ends. The CDR3 consists of 13 residues. CDR3 region: CASGSQQIYGYTF. In DNA form, the CDR3 reads TGTGCCAGCGGATCACAGCAAATCTATGGCTACACCTTC.

The rearrangement uses TRBV9 and TRBJ1-1; D unclear. Germline V CDR1 and CDR2: SGDLS, YYNGEE. V gave up 3 bases and J gave up 0 bases, with 12 bases separating them. The CDR3 loop spans 15 amino acids. This CDR3 is CASSAMTMMNTEAFF. The DNA for the CDR3 is TGTGCCAGCAGCGCAATGACAATGATGAACACTGAAGCTTTCTTT.

The V and J genes are TRBV6-1 and TRBJ2-5, with 7 bases matching TRBD2. This CDR3 region has 15 residues. Trimming removed 0 bases from V and 2 bases from J; junction bases left unmatched: 3. Germline V CDR1 and CDR2: MNHNS, SASEGT. The CDR3 protein is CASSEAGGGQETQYF. CDR3 DNA: TGTGCCAGCAGTGAAGCGGGGGGGGGTCAAGAGACCCAGTACTTC.

This chain links TRBV28 with TRBJ1-1; D is unclear. In germline, CDR1 is MDHEN, CDR2 SYDVKM. CDR3 size: 13 residues. Trimming took off 1 base at V and 1 base at J, with 4 bases between the two ends. The CDR3 is CASSLLENTEAFF. The DNA for the CDR3 is TGTGCCAGCAGTTTATTGGAGAACACTGAAGCTTTCTTT.

The chain employs TRBV2 and TRBJ1-2; 8 bases line up with TRBD1. J gave up 4 bases and V 6 bases, and 10 bases lay outside the gene matches. CDR3 length: 15 amino acids. Germline-derived CDR1 and CDR2 are SNHLY and FYNNEI. The CDR3 coding sequence is TGTGCCAGCAGGAAGGGGCAGGGGGCTGTCTATGGCTACACCTTC. Translated: CASRKGQGAVYGYTF.

This chain connects TRBV5-4 to TRBJ2-7; the D gene is possibly TRBD2 (5 bases). Germline CDR1 is SGHNT and CDR2 is YYREEE (reference sequence). The CDR3 sequence is 14 residues long. V lost 1 base, J lost 5 bases, and 13 bases lay in between. The CDR3 protein is CASSLSAGLDEQYF. The CDR3, as DNA: TGTGCCAGCAGCTTGTCGGCGGGCCTGGACGAGCAGTACTTC.

The CDR3 spells CASSSQQAYEQYF. DNA of the CDR3: TGTGCCAGCAGCTCGCAACAGGCCTACGAGCAGTACTTC. The chain recombines TRBV7-6 with TRBJ2-7; D may be TRBD1 (5 bases). CDR1 and CDR2 (germline): SGHVS, FNYEAQ. V was trimmed by 4 bases and J by 2 bases, leaving 9 bases between them. This CDR3 has 13 residues.

This chain links TRBV10-1 with TRBJ2-5; a weak D match, TRBD1 (6 bases). Germline loops: CDR1 WNHNN, CDR2 SYGVQD (reference sequence). The CDR3 extends over 13 amino acids. V lost 5 bases and J lost 5, with 12 bases in between. CDR3 bases: TGCGCCAGCAGTAGTGCAGGGGTTGAGACCCAGTACTTC. Its translation is CASSSAGVETQYF.

This clone is termed large. The CDR3 here is CASSIDHGNTIYF. The DNA of the CDR3 is TGTGCCAGTAGTATAGATCACGGAAACACCATATATTTT. The chain is built from TRBV19 and TRBJ1-3; D is unresolved. The CDR3 has 13 amino acids. CDR1 and CDR2 from the germline V gene are LNHDA and SQIVND (reference sequence). Trimming stripped 0 bases from V and 4 bases from J, with 4 bases between.

The chain has TRBV19 and TRBJ2-3; D gene ambiguous. V lost 5 bases and J 0 bases, leaving 6 bases between the germline ends. The germline gives CDR1 LNHDA, CDR2 SQIVND (reference sequence). This CDR3 region has 13 residues. The chain's CDR3 is CASSLQSTDTQYF. In DNA, the CDR3 is TGTGCCAGTAGTTTACAGAGCACAGATACGCAGTATTTT.

V usage is TRBV6-6 and J usage is TRBJ1-1; no clear D. From germline, CDR1 is MNHNY and CDR2 SVGAGI (reference sequence). V was shortened by 8 bases and J by 4 bases, with 8 bases between the two germline ends. The CDR3 runs to 11 residues. Written as DNA, the CDR3 is TGTGCCAGCCACCGAGGCACTGAAGCTTTCTTT. It codes for CASHRGTEAFF.